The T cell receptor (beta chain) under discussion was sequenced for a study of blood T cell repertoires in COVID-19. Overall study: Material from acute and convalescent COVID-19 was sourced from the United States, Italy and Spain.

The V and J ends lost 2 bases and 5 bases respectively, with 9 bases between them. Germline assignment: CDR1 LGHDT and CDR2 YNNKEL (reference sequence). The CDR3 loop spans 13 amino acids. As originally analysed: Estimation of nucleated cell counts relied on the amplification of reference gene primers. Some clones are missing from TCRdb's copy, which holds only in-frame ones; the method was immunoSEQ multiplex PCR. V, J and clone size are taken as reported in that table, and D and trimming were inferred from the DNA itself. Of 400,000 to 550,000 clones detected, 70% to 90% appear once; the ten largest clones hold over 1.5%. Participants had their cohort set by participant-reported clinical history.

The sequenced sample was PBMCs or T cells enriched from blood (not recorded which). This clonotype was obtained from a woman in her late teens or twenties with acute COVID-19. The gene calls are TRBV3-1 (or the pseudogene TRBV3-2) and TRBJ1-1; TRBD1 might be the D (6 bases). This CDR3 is CASSQLQGTEAFF. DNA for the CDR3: TGTGCCAGCAGCCAACTACAGGGTACTGAAGCTTTCTTT.